This TCR beta chain originates from a study of shared clonotypes between healthy human individuals. Whole-study context: Used for every donor were three CD4 naive, three CD4 memory, two CD8 naive and one CD8 memory plate. General observations from the study: When naive CD4 clonotypes were compared across several donors, around 5% were shared.

Several immunoSEQ 96-well plates shared each subset's DNA, each plate a replicate. Method: immunoSEQ multiplex PCR; TCRdb's copy keeps in-frame clones and lacks some. Here the sample spans millions of clones, roughly 91% being singletons. This CDR3 has 15 residues. V gave up 1 base and J gave up 2 bases, with 12 bases separating them. Germline values: CDR1 MNHEY, CDR2 SMNVEV (reference sequence). As regards this clone: Its antigen is still unknown.

CD45RO-negative, CCR7-selected cells formed the naive CD8 fraction, which excluded terminally differentiated effector memory CD45RA+ cells. All of the donors resided in Nashville, Tennessee, and each was a Caucasian adult. The sample taken for sequencing was naive CD8+ T cells from PBMCs. This TCR derives from a man aged 18 to 35 in good health. Some clones in this sample may be carry-over from other donors' samples. This chain joins TRBV27 and TRBJ2-7; tentatively, D is TRBD1 (6 bases). The CDR3 reads CASSLLLRQAYEQYF. CDR3 coding DNA: TGTGCCAGCAGTTTATTACTGAGACAGGCCTACGAGCAGTACTTC.